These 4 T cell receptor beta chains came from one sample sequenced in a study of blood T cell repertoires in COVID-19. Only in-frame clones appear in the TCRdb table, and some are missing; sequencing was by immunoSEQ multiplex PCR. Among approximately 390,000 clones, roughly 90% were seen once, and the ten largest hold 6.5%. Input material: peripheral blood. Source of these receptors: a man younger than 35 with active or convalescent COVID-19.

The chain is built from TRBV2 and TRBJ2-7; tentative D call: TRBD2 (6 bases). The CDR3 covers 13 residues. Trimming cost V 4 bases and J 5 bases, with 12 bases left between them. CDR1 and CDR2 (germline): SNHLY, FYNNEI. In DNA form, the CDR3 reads TGTGCCAGCAGTGGCCTAGCGATCGACGAGCAGTACTTC. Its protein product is CASSGLAIDEQYF.

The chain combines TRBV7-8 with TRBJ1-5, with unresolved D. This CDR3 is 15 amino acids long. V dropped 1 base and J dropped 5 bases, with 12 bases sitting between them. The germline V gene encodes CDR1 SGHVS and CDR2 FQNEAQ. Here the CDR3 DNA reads TGTGCCAGCAGCTTAGGAGGACTGGGGTATCAGCCCCAGCATTTT. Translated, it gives CASSLGGLGYQPQHF.

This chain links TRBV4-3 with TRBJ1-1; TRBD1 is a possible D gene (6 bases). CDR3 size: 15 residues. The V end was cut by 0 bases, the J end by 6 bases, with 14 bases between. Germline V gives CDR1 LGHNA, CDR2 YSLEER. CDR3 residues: CASSQEGGRLAEAFF. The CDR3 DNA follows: TGCGCCAGCAGCCAAGAAGGGGGACGGTTAGCTGAAGCTTTCTTT.

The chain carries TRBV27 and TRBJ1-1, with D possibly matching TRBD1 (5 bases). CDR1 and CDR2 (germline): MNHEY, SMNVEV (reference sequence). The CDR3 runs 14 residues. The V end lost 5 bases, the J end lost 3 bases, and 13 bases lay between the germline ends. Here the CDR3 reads CASSTLQAYTEAFF. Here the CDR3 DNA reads TGTGCCAGCAGTACACTACAGGCCTACACTGAAGCTTTCTTT.